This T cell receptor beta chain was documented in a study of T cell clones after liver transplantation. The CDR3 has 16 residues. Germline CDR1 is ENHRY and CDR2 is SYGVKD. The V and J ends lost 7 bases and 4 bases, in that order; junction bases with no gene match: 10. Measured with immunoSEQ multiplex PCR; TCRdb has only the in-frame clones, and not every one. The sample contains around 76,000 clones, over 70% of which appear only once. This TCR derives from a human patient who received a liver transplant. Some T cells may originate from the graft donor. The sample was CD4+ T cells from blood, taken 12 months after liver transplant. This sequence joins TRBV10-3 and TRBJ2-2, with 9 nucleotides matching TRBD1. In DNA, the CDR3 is TGTGCCATCAATAGTGAGGGACAGGGTGGCACCGGGGAGCTGTTTTTT. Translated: CAINSEGQGGTGELFF.